These 24 T cell receptor beta chains share one sample of origin, sequenced in a study of T cell responses to AZD1222 COVID-19 vaccine. Assay used: immunoSEQ multiplex PCR; TCRdb lists only in-frame clones, some missing. The sample contains approximately 85,000 clones, about nine tenths of which appear only once. This specimen was peripheral blood, taken on day 0 of AZD1222 vaccination. The receptors stem from an adult in good health.

The CDR3 bases are TGTGCCAGCAGTGAAGTTGAGGGAAAAGCTGGAAACACCATATATTTT. This translates into CASSEVEGKAGNTIYF. This chain connects TRBV6-1 to TRBJ1-3; D is undetermined. In germline, CDR1 is MNHNS, CDR2 SASEGT. The CDR3 runs 16 residues. The V and J ends lost 1 base and 2 bases respectively, with 12 bases between them.

The gene calls are TRBV9 and TRBJ2-2; 8 positions match TRBD2. There are 22 residues in the CDR3. The V gene's germline CDR1 is SGDLS and CDR2 YYNGEE. The ends lost 0 bases at V and 2 bases at J; junction bases unmatched: 21. The CDR3 loop reads CASSVATFGSQASGPNTGELFF. The DNA of the CDR3 is TGTGCCAGCAGCGTAGCTACGTTCGGCAGCCAAGCTAGCGGGCCCAACACCGGGGAGCTGTTTTTT.

This clone was seen only a few times. This rearrangement joins TRBV27 to TRBJ2-1, with 9 bases fitting TRBD1. Germline trimming cut 3 bases from V and 4 bases from J; bases unmatched to any gene: 7. Germline V gives CDR1 MNHEY, CDR2 SMNVEV (reference sequence). This CDR3 is built from 16 residues. DNA for the CDR3: TGTGCCAGCAGTTTCTGGGACAGGGTTGGTTACAATGAGCAGTTCTTC. Protein: CASSFWDRVGYNEQFF.

The rearrangement uses TRBV7-8 and TRBJ2-1; 8 positions match TRBD1. The V segment lost 5 bases and the J segment 5 bases; nucleotides outside the gene matches: 14. The CDR3 consists of 17 residues. Germline CDR1 reads SGHVS; CDR2 reads FQNEAQ. The CDR3 coding sequence is TGTGCCAGCAGCCCGTCCCGAGGACAGGGTGGGAACAATGAGCAGTTCTTC. This encodes CASSPSRGQGGNNEQFF.

The chain uses TRBV3-1 (or the pseudogene TRBV3-2) and TRBJ1-1, with 7 bases fitting TRBD1. This CDR3 contains 15 residues. Per germline, CDR1 LGHDT and CDR2 YNNKEL (reference sequence). The trim removed 1 base at V and 4 bases at J, leaving 6 bases unmatched. The CDR3 region is CASSQASGGGTEAFF. CDR3 coding DNA: TGTGCCAGCAGCCAAGCGTCAGGGGGTGGCACTGAAGCTTTCTTT.

The rearrangement links TRBV5-1 to TRBJ1-6; no definite D call. The CDR3 contains 16 residues. Trimming took off 0 bases at V and 0 bases at J, with 7 bases between the two ends. The germline CDR1 and CDR2 sequences are SGHRS and YFSETQ. The CDR3 nucleotides are TGCGCCAGCAGCTTGGATAGCAGCTCCTATAATTCACCCCTCCACTTT. This encodes CASSLDSSSYNSPLHF.

This clone is judged medium-sized (0.01 to 0.1%). The genes are TRBV28 and TRBJ1-1, with 7 nucleotides matching TRBD1. The V gene's germline CDR1 is MDHEN and CDR2 SYDVKM. Trimming at V came to 4 bases and at J to 1 base, leaving 9 bases not matched to a gene. CDR3 length: 16 residues. The CDR3 spells CASSSGTELRNTEAFF. The CDR3 DNA is TGTGCCAGCAGTTCCGGGACAGAGCTTCGGAACACTGAAGCTTTCTTT.

The chain carries TRBV6-5 and TRBJ2-7; TRBD2 matches at 11 bases. The V gene's germline CDR1 is MNHEY and CDR2 SVGAGI. CDR3 length: 15 amino acids. J lost 0 bases, V lost 6 bases, and 4 bases had no gene match. CDR3 sequence reads: CASSLTSGGSYEQYF. CDR3 in DNA: TGTGCCAGCAGCCTCACTAGCGGGGGCTCCTACGAGCAGTACTTC.

CDR3 loop: CSVEDQSTAKAFF. The CDR3 DNA follows: TGCAGCGTTGAAGATCAGAGTACAGCTAAAGCTTTCTTT. V gene TRBV29-1 combines with J gene TRBJ1-1; no clear D. V lost 0 bases to trimming and J lost 9 bases, with 14 bases between them. The CDR3 covers 13 residues. Germline loops: CDR1 SQVTM, CDR2 ANQGSEA. Based on the CDR3 plus reference TRBV29-1 and TRBJ1-1, the full variable domain is SAVISQKPSRDICQRGTSLTIQCQVDSQVTMMFWYRQQPGQSLTLIATANQGSEATYESGFVIDKFPISRPNLTFSTLTVSNMSPEDSSIYLCSVEDQSTAKAFFGQGTRLTVV.

This clone appeared once. The chain is built from TRBV19 and TRBJ1-5; TRBD1 agrees at 9 bases. V was clipped by 4 bases and J by 1 base; unmatched bases: 11. Germline V gene data show CDR1 as LNHDA and CDR2 as SQIVND (reference sequence). The CDR3 loop spans 18 amino acids. The chain's CDR3 is CASSKPPKDRGSNQPQHF. Written as DNA, the CDR3 is TGTGCCAGTAGTAAACCTCCCAAAGACAGGGGGAGCAATCAGCCCCAGCATTTT. The full variable domain, rest sourced from reference TRBV19 and TRBJ1-5, is DGGITQSPKYLFRKEGQNVTLSCEQNLNHDAMYWYRQDPGQGLRLIYYSQIVNDFQKGDIAEGYSVSREKKESFPLTVTSAQKNPTAFYLCASSKPPKDRGSNQPQHFGDGTRLSIL.

The sample holds one count of this clone. The rearrangement uses TRBV9 and TRBJ1-2; 7 bases agree with TRBD1. The CDR3 is 15 amino acids. V lost 2 bases and J lost 7; bases outside the gene matches: 11. Per germline, CDR1 SGDLS and CDR2 YYNGEE. The CDR3 loop is CASSVTETGIGGYTF. DNA for the CDR3: TGTGCCAGCAGCGTGACCGAGACAGGGATTGGTGGCTACACCTTC.

The CDR3 spells CASSEPSGRDTQYF. The CDR3 nucleotides read TGTGCCAGCAGTGAGCCTAGCGGGAGAGATACGCAGTATTTT. The chain joins TRBV25-1 to TRBJ2-3; 10 bases agree with TRBD2. Germline V gene data show CDR1 as MGHDK and CDR2 as SYGVNS. The V gene end was trimmed by 3 bases and the J gene end by 5 bases; junction bases not matched to a gene: 2. The CDR3 is 14 residues long.

V gene TRBV6-2 or TRBV6-3 combines with J gene TRBJ2-3; either TRBD1 or TRBD2 may fit D (6 bases each). Per the germline V gene, CDR1 is MNHEY and CDR2 is SVGEGT. This CDR3 is built from 15 residues. Trimming pared 2 bases from V and 2 bases from J, leaving 11 bases between. CDR3 in amino acids: CASSYGSGATDTQYF. The DNA for the CDR3 is TGTGCCAGCAGTTACGGTTCGGGGGCCACAGATACGCAGTATTTT.

This clone was recorded only once. This sequence joins TRBV7-2 and TRBJ1-5; D ambiguous. Germline assignment: CDR1 SGHTA and CDR2 FQGNSA. V was clipped by 1 base and J by 7 bases, with 11 bases between them. The CDR3 loop spans 14 amino acids. The CDR3 is CASSLVEFRQPQHF. The CDR3 bases are TGTGCCAGCAGCTTAGTAGAGTTCAGGCAGCCCCAGCATTTT. Together with reference TRBV7-2 and TRBJ1-5, the CDR3 gives the full variable domain: GAGVSQSPSNKVTEKGKDVELRCDPISGHTALYWYRQSLGQGLEFLIYFQGNSAPDKSGLPSDRFSAERTGGSVSTLTIQRTQQEDSAVYLCASSLVEFRQPQHFGDGTRLSIL.

CDR3 loop: CASSRNSGGATDTQYF. The CDR3 DNA reads TGTGCCAGCTCACGAAATAGCGGGGGGGCCACAGATACGCAGTATTTT. The V gene is TRBV18, the J gene TRBJ2-3; 11 bases are shared with TRBD2. The CDR3 consists of 16 residues. V shed 4 bases and J 2 bases; nucleotides not matched to a gene: 5. CDR1 is KGHSH and CDR2 is LQKENI in the germline V gene.

V and J are TRBV19 and TRBJ2-3, with D perhaps TRBD2 (5 bases). CDR3 size: 17 residues. The V gene lost 5 bases and the J gene lost 1 base, with 19 bases spanning the gap. Per germline, CDR1 LNHDA and CDR2 SQIVND (reference sequence). In nucleotides, the CDR3 is TGTGCCAGTAGTTGGGGTAGGAGCGTGGAGGGCACAGATACGCAGTATTTT. This translates into CASSWGRSVEGTDTQYF.

The J gene is TRBJ2-2, the V gene TRBV3-1 (or the pseudogene TRBV3-2); tentatively, D is TRBD1 (5 bases). V lost 4 bases, J lost 7 bases, and 19 bases lay in between. The length of the CDR3 is 16 residues. Germline V gene data show CDR1 as LGHDT and CDR2 as YNNKEL (reference sequence). CDR3 sequence reads: CASSPSVQGKGGELFF. The CDR3 region has the DNA TGTGCCAGCAGCCCTTCGGTCCAGGGAAAGGGCGGGGAGCTGTTTTTT.

The V call is TRBV4-3, the J call TRBJ2-1; TRBD2 matches at 12 bases. CDR3 length: 18 residues. V trimming: 1 base; J trimming: 7 bases; junction bases outside the gene matches: 11. CDR1 is LGHNA, CDR2 YSLEER, per germline. This CDR3 reads CASSQGAGLAGKSNEQFF. The CDR3 DNA follows: TGCGCCAGCAGCCAAGGCGCCGGACTAGCGGGAAAGTCAAATGAGCAGTTCTTC.

This clone was detected only once. The genes are TRBV27 and TRBJ1-3; the D gene is possibly TRBD1 (5 bases). Germline CDR1 MNHEY, CDR2 SMNVEV (reference sequence). The CDR3 runs to 14 residues. Trimming left V 3 bases short and J 4 bases short, with 10 bases between. The CDR3, as DNA: TGTGCCAGCAGTTTTGGGGGTTCCGGAAACACCATATATTTT. Amino acids: CASSFGGSGNTIYF.

This clone was detected only a few times. This sequence joins TRBV5-1 and TRBJ2-5; D is unclear. The CDR3 covers 13 residues. Germline V gene lookup returns CDR1 SGHRS and CDR2 YFSETQ. V was trimmed by 0 bases and J by 2 bases, leaving 5 bases between them. DNA for the CDR3: TGCGCCAGCAGCTTGGACACTCAAGAGACCCAGTACTTC. It encodes CASSLDTQETQYF.

V is TRBV11-3 and J is TRBJ1-5; the D is unclear. CDR3 length equals 14 residues. The V gene lost 1 base and the J gene lost 0 bases, with 4 bases spanning the gap. Germline CDR1 and CDR2: SGHNT and YENEEA. In DNA, the CDR3 is TGTGCCAGCAGCTTAGGGGGTAGCAATCAGCCCCAGCATTTT. This encodes CASSLGGSNQPQHF. Using reference TRBV11-3 and TRBJ1-5 for the parts outside the CDR3, the full variable domain is EAGVVQSPRYKIIEKKQPVAFWCNPISGHNTLYWYLQNLGQGPELLIRYENEEAVDDSQLPKDRFSAERLKGVDSTLKIQPAELGDSAVYLCASSLGGSNQPQHFGDGTRLSIL.

In this sample, this clone turned up once. The chain carries TRBV5-1 and TRBJ1-2; 9 bases fit TRBD1. In germline, CDR1 is SGHRS, CDR2 YFSETQ. The CDR3 has 14 amino acids. The trim removed 6 bases at V and 5 bases at J, leaving 8 bases unmatched. The CDR3 here is CASTETGGGYGYTF. The CDR3 bases are TGCGCCAGCACCGAGACAGGGGGTGGGTATGGCTACACCTTC.

This clone was recorded once. The chain carries TRBV6-4 and TRBJ2-2; unclear D gene. Trimming pared 2 bases from V and 0 bases from J, leaving 7 bases between. The CDR3 has 15 residues. The germline V gene has CDR1 MRHNA and CDR2 SNTAGT. CDR3 amino acids: CASSDGWANTGELFF. For the CDR3, the DNA is TGTGCCAGCAGTGACGGGTGGGCGAACACCGGGGAGCTGTTTTTT.

The chain couples TRBV5-1 to TRBJ2-3; the match to TRBD2 covers 10 bases. The J segment lost 0 bases and the V segment lost 4 bases, leaving 2 bases of the junction unmatched. Per germline, CDR1 SGHRS and CDR2 YFSETQ. This CDR3 has 15 residues. This chain's CDR3 is CASSQLAGSTDTQYF. The DNA of the CDR3 is TGCGCCAGCAGCCAACTAGCGGGAAGCACAGATACGCAGTATTTT.